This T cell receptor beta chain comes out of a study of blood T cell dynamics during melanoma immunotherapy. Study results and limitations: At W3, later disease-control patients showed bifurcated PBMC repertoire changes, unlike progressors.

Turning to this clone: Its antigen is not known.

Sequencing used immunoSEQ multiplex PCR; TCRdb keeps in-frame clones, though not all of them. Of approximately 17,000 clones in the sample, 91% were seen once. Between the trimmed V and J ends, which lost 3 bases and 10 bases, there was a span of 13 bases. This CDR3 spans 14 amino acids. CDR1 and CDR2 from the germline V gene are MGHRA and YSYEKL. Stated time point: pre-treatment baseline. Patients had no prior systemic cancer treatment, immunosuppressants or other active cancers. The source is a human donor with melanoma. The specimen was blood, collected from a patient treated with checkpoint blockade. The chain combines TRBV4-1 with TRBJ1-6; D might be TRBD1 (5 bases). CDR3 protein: CASSHPSGWSPLHF. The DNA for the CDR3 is TGCGCCAGCAGCCACCCTTCAGGGTGGTCACCCCTCCACTTT.